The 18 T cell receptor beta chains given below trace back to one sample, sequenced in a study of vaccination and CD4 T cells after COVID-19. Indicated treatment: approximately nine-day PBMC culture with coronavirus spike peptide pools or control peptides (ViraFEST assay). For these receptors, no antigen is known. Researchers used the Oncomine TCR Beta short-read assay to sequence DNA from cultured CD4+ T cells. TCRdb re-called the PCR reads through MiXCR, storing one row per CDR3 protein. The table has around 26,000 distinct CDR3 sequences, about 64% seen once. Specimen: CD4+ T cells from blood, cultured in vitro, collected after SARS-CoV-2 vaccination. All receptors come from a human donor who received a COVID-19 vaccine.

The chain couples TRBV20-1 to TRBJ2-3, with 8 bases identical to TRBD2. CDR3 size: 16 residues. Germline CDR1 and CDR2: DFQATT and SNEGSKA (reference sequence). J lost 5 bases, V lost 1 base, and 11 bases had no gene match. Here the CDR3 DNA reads TGCAGTGCTAGAGGGATAGCCGGGGGGGCCAAAGATACGCAGTATTTT. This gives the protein CSARGIAGGAKDTQYF.

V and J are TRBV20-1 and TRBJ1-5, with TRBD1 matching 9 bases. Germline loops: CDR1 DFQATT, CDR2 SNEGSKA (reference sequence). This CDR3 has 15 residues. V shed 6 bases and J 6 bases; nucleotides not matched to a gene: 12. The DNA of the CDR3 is TGCAGTGCAGAAGCTACCGGGACAGGGTTTCAGCCCCAGCATTTT. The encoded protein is CSAEATGTGFQPQHF.

The CDR3 coding sequence is TGTGCCAGCAGCTCTACAGGGTACACTGAAGCTTTCTTT. Amino acid sequence: CASSSTGYTEAFF. The genes are TRBV7-9 and TRBJ1-1; TRBD1 is a possible D gene (6 bases). CDR3 length: 13 residues. Looked up from germline, CDR1 is SEHNR and CDR2 is FQNEAQ (reference sequence). V lost 4 bases and J lost 3, with 9 bases in between.

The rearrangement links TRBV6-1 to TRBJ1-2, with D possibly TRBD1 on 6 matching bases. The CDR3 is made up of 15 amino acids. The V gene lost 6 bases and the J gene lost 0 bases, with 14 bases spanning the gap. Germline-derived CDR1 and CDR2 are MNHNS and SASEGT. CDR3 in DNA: TGTGCCAGCAGACCCACCGGGACACCTAACTATGGCTACACCTTC. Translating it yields CASRPTGTPNYGYTF.

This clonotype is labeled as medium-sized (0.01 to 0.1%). The CDR3 protein is CSPRHVPDTQYF. The CDR3 DNA reads TGCAGTCCCCGGCATGTCCCAGATACGCAGTATTTT. The chain employs TRBV20-1 and TRBJ2-3; D remains ambiguous. The CDR3 spans 12 residues. V was cut by 8 bases and J by 4 bases, with 13 bases left in between. Germline CDR1 is DFQATT and CDR2 is SNEGSKA (reference sequence).

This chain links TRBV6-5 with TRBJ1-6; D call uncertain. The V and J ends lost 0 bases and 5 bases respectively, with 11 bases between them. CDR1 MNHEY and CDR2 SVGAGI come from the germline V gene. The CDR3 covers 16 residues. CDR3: CASSYSWGSNNSPLHF. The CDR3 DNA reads TGTGCCAGCAGTTACTCGTGGGGAAGTAATAATTCACCCCTCCACTTT.

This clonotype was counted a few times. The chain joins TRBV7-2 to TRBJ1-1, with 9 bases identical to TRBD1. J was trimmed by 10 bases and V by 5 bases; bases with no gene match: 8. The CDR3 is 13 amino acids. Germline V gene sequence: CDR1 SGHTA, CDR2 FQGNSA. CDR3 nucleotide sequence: TGTGCCAGCAGCACCCGACAGGGGGTGGGAGCTTTCTTT. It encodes CASSTRQGVGAFF.

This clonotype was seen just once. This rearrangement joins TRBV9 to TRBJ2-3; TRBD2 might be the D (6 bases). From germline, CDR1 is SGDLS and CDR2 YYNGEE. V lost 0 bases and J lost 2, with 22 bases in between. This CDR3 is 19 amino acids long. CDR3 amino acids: CASSVGGPGRGTITDTQYF. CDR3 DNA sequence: TGTGCCAGCAGCGTAGGAGGTCCGGGGCGGGGTACAATCACAGATACGCAGTATTTT.

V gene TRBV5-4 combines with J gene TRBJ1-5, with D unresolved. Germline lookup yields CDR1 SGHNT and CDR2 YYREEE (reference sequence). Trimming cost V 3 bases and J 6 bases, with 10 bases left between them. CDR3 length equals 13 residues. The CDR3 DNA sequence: TGTGCCAGCAGCTCGGGTTTAGGTCAGCCCCAGCATTTT. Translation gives CASSSGLGQPQHF.

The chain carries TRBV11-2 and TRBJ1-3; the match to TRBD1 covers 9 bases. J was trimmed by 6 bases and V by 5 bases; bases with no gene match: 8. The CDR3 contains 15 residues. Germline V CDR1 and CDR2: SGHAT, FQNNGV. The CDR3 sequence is CASSKGTGSVNTIYF. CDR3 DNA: TGTGCCAGCAGCAAAGGGACAGGGTCAGTAAACACCATATATTTT.

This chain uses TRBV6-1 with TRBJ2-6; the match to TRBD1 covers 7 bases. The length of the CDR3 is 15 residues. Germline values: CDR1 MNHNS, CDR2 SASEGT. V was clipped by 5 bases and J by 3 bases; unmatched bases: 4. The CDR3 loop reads CASSPTGVGANVLTF. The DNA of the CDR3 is TGTGCCAGCAGTCCCACAGGGGTTGGGGCCAACGTCCTGACTTTC.

The CDR3 loop reads CASSLDRTNTEAFF. The CDR3 nucleotides are TGTGCCAGCAGCTTGGACAGGACCAACACTGAAGCTTTCTTT. The V gene is TRBV7-2, the J gene TRBJ1-1; 7 bases match TRBD1. The CDR3 spans 14 residues. The germline V gene encodes CDR1 SGHTA and CDR2 FQGNSA. Losses at the gene ends were 3 bases for V and 2 bases for J; bases not matched to a gene: 3.

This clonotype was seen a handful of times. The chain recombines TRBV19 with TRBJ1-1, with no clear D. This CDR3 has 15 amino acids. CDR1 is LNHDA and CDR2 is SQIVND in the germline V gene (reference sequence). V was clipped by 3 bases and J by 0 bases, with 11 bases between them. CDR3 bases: TGTGCCAGTAGTATGCCAAAGATAATGAACACTGAAGCTTTCTTT. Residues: CASSMPKIMNTEAFF. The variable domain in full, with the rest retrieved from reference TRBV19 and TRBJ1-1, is DGGITQSPKYLFRKEGQNVTLSCEQNLNHDAMYWYRQDPGQGLRLIYYSQIVNDFQKGDIAEGYSVSREKKESFPLTVTSAQKNPTAFYLCASSMPKIMNTEAFFGQGTRLTVV.

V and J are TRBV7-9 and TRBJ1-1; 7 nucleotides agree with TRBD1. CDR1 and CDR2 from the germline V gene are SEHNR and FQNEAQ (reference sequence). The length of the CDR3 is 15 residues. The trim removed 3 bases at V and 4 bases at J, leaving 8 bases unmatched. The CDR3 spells CASSFSQGDGTEAFF. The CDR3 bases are TGTGCCAGCAGCTTCAGCCAGGGGGACGGCACTGAAGCTTTCTTT.

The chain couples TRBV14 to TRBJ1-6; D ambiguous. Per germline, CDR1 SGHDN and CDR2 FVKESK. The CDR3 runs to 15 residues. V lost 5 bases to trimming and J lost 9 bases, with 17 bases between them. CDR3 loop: CASSSMGKGASPLHF. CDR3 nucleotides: TGTGCCAGCAGCTCGATGGGGAAGGGAGCTTCACCCCTCCACTTT.

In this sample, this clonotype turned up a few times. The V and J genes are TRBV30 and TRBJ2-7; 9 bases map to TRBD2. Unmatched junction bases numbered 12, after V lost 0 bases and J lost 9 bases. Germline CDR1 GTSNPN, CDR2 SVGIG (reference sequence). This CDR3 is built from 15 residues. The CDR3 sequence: CAWSVRVAGATGQYF. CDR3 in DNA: TGTGCCTGGAGTGTACGGGTAGCGGGGGCCACGGGGCAGTACTTC. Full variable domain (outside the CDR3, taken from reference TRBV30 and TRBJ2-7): SQTIHQWPATLVQPVGSPLSLECTVEGTSNPNLYWYRQAAGRGLQLLFYSVGIGQISSEVPQNLSASRPQDRQFILSSKKLLLSDSGFYLCAWSVRVAGATGQYFGPGTRLTVT.

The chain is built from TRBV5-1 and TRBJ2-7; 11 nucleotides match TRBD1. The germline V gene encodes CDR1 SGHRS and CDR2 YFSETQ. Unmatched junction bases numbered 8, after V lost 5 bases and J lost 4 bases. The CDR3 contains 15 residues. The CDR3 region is CASRRTGTGGYEQYF. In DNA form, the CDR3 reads TGCGCCAGCAGACGAACCGGGACAGGGGGGTACGAGCAGTACTTC.

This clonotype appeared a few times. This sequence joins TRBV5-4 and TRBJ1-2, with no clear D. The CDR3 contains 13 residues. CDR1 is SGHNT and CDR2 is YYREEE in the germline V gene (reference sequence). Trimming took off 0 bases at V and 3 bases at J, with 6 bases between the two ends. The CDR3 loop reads CASSLVWDYGYTF. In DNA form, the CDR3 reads TGTGCCAGCAGCTTGGTTTGGGACTATGGCTACACCTTC.